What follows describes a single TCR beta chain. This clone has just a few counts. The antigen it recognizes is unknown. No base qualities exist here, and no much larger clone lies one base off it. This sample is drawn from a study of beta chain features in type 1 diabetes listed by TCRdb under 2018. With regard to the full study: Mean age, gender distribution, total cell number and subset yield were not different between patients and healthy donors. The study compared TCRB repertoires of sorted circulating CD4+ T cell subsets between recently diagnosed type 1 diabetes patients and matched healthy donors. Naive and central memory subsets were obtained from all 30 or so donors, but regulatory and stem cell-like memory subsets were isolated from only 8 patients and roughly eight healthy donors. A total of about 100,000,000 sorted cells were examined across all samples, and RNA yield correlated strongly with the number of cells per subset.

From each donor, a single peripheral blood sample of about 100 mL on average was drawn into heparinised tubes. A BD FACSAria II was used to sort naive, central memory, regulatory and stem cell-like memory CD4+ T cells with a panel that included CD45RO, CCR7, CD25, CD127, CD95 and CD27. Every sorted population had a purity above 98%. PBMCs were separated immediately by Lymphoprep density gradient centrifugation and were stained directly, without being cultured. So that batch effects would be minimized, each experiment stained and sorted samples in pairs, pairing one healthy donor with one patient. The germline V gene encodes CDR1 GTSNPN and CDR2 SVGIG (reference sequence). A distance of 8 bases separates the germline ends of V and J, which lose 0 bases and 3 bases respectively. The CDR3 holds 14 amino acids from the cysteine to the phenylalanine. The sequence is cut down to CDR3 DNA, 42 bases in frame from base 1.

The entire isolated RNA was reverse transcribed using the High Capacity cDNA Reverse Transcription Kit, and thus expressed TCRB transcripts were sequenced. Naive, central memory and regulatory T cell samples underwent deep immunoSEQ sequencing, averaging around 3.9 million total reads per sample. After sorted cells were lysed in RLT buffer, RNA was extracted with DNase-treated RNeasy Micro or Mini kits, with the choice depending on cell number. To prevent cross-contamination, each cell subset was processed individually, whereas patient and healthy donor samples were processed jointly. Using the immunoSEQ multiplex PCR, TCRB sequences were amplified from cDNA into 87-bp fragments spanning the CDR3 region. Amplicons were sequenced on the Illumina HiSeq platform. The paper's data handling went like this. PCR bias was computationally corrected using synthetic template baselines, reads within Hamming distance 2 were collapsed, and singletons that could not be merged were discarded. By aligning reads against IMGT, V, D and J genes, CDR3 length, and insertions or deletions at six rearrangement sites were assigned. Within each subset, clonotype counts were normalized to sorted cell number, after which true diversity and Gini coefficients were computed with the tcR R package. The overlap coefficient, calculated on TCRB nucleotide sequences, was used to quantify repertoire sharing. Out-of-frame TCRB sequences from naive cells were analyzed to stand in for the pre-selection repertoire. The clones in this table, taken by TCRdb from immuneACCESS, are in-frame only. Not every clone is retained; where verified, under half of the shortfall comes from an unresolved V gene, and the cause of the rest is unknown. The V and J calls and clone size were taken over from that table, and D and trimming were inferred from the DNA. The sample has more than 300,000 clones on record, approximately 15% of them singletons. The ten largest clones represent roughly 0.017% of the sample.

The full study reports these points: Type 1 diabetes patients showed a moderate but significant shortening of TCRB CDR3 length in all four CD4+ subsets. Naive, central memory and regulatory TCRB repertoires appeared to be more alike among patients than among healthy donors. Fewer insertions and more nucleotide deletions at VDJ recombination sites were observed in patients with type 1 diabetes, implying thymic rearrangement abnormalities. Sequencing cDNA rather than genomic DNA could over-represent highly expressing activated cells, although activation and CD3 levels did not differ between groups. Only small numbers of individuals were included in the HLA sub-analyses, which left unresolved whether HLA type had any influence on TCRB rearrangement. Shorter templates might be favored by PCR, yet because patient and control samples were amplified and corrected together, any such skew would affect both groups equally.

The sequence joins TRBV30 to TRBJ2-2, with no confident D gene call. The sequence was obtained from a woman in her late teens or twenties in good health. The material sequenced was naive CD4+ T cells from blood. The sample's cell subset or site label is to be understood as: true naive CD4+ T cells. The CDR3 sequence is CAWSVRVYTGELFF. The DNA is TGTGCCTGGAGTGTACGAGTCTACACCGGGGAGCTGTTTTTT.